This T cell receptor beta chain stems from a study of cytomegalovirus exposure and HLA in healthy donors. This clone was seen only a few times. Primers for the PCR totalled 60 Vbeta and 13 Jbeta. Repertoires were generated with immunoSEQ multiplex PCR, while TCRdb's copy carries only in-frame clones and drops some. Altogether 100,000 to 150,000 clones are present, around 66% being singletons, with the ten largest covering 1.5% to 1.9%. V dropped 3 bases and J dropped 6 bases, with 9 bases sitting between them. CDR1 is LNHDA and CDR2 is SQIVND in the germline V gene (reference sequence). CDR3 size: 13 residues.

This sequence originates from a man younger than 30 in good health and CMV-seronegative. The chain joins TRBV19 to TRBJ1-5; D perhaps matches TRBD1 (6 bases). The sample was PBMCs. The CDR3 region has the DNA TGTGCCAGTAGTATGCAGGGGCGTCAGCCCCAGCATTTT. It codes for CASSMQGRQPQHF.